The 32 T cell receptor beta chains listed next were all sequenced from one sample in a study of immune evolution from preneoplasia to lung adenocarcinoma (dated by TCRdb to the early 2020s). Receptor amplification or capture employed the immunoSEQ multiplex PCR assay. TCRdb retrieved this table from immuneACCESS and kept in-frame rearrangements only. Not all clones are present; in checked studies, unresolved V genes account for under half, and no reason is known for the remainder. The sample contains about 4,000 clones, 81% of them found a single time. 8.8% of the sample is held by the ten biggest clonotypes. The sample taken for sequencing was FFPE adjacent normal lung tissue. The receptors stem from a person aged 65 to 85 with lung adenocarcinoma.

Concerning this clone: The sample contains more than one DNA sequence encoding this CDR3. The genes are TRBV4-2 and TRBJ1-1; no clear D. Trimming took 1 base from V and 3 from J, leaving 12 bases between them. Germline V CDR1 and CDR2: LGHNA, YNFKEQ. The length of the CDR3 is 15 residues. CDR3 sequence (DNA): TGTGCCAGCAGCCAAGGTTTGGTAGAGTACACTGAAGCTTTCTTT. This codes for CASSQGLVEYTEAFF.

The genes are TRBV19 and TRBJ1-5; D might be TRBD1 (5 bases). Trimming cost V 4 bases and J 6 bases, with 16 bases left between them. Per germline, CDR1 LNHDA and CDR2 SQIVND (reference sequence). The CDR3 is 15 amino acids. The CDR3 sequence: CASSRLGGSPQPQHF. In DNA form, the CDR3 reads TGTGCCAGTAGTAGGTTGGGGGGATCCCCTCAGCCCCAGCATTTT.

Of note for this clone: One junction end does not reproduce the germline sequence, and a read error may be involved. The chain has TRBV27 and TRBJ2-7; the match to TRBD2 covers 7 bases. The CDR3 totals 11 residues. From germline, CDR1 is MNHEY and CDR2 SMNVEV (reference sequence). The CDR3 sequence: CASSSAGTTHF. The CDR3 coding sequence is TGTGCCAGCAGTTCGGCAGGGACTACCCACTTC.

The DNA for the CDR3 is TGTGCCAGCAGCTCGACCGGGAACACTGAAGCTTTCTTT. Translated: CASSSTGNTEAFF. The chain couples TRBV5-4 to TRBJ1-1; D remains ambiguous. V lost 3 bases and J lost 1, with 7 bases in between. CDR1 is SGHNT, CDR2 YYREEE, per germline (reference sequence). This CDR3 has 13 amino acids.

This sequence joins TRBV7-9 and TRBJ2-3; the D is unclear. The ends were cut back, 1 base at V and 1 base at J, with 0 bases in the middle. Germline V gene data show CDR1 as SEHNR and CDR2 as FQNEAQ (reference sequence). This CDR3 has 12 amino acids. The CDR3 loop reads CASSLGTDTQYF. The CDR3 DNA reads as TGTGCCAGCAGCTTAGGCACAGATACGCAGTATTTT. Full variable domain (remainder filled in from reference TRBV7-9 and TRBJ2-3): DTGVSQNPRHKITKRGQNVTFRCDPISEHNRLYWYRQTLGQGPEFLTYFQNEAQLEKSRLLSDRFSAERPKGSFSTLEIQRTEQGDSAMYLCASSLGTDTQYFGPGTRLTVL.

This clone was seen a single time. This chain links TRBV4-1 with TRBJ1-1; possible D gene TRBD1, 5 bases. Trimming cost V 8 bases and J 8 bases, with 18 bases left between them. Germline CDR1 MGHRA, CDR2 YSYEKL. The CDR3 is made up of 13 amino acids. The CDR3 nucleotides read TGCGCCAGCCATACGACCGGGGGACTGGAAGCTTTCTTT. Its translation is CASHTTGGLEAFF.

The V and J genes are TRBV28 and TRBJ2-2; 10 positions agree with TRBD1. With 6 bases clipped from V and 1 base from J, the junction kept 8 bases outside the gene matches. The CDR3 length is 17 residues. From germline, CDR1 is MDHEN and CDR2 SYDVKM. The CDR3 reads CASSSGTGEWNTGELFF. The CDR3 DNA sequence: TGTGCCAGCAGCTCCGGGACAGGGGAGTGGAACACCGGGGAGCTGTTTTTT. The variable domain in full, completed from reference TRBV28 and TRBJ2-2, reads DVKVTQSSRYLVKRTGEKVFLECVQDMDHENMFWYRQDPGLGLRLIYFSYDVKMKEKGDIPEGYSVSREKKERFSLILESASTNQTSMYLCASSSGTGEWNTGELFFGEGSRLTVL.

The chain recombines TRBV5-8 with TRBJ2-1; unclear D gene. Trimming pared 6 bases from V and 7 bases from J, leaving 8 bases between. Germline CDR1 reads SGHTS; CDR2 reads YDEGEE. The CDR3 has 11 amino acids. The CDR3 loop is CASTLRNEQFF. Written as DNA, the CDR3 is TGTGCCAGCACCCTGAGGAATGAGCAGTTCTTC. The full variable domain, its missing parts supplied by reference TRBV5-8 and TRBJ2-1, is EAGVTQSPTHLIKTRGQQATLRCSPISGHTSVYWYQQALGLGLQFLLWYDEGEERNRGNFPPRFSGRQFPNYSSELNVNALELEDSALYLCASTLRNEQFFGPGTRLTVL.

J is TRBJ1-2 and V is TRBV5-6, with 7 bases aligning to TRBD1. With V trimmed by 3 bases and J by 5 bases, 16 bases remained unmatched. CDR3 length: 17 amino acids. Germline V gene sequence: CDR1 SGHDT, CDR2 YYEEEE. CDR3 sequence (DNA): TGTGCCAGCAGCTACCCGCCCCCGACAGGGAGGAGGTATGGCTACACCTTC. Translating gives CASSYPPPTGRRYGYTF.

J is TRBJ1-5 and V is TRBV5-1; tentative D call: TRBD1 (5 bases). Deletions cut 0 bases from V and 7 bases from J, with 8 bases between. This CDR3 is 13 amino acids long. Germline CDR1 and CDR2: SGHRS and YFSETQ. The CDR3 bases are TGCGCCAGCAGCTTGGCCGGGGACCAGCCCCAGCATTTT. Its protein product is CASSLAGDQPQHF.

This chain uses TRBV29-1 with TRBJ2-7; 10 bases match TRBD1. The CDR3 is 16 amino acids. Germline trimming cut 4 bases from V and 7 bases from J; bases unmatched to any gene: 16. The V gene's germline CDR1 is SQVTM and CDR2 ANQGSEA. The CDR3 is CSVVVLGQGTIWEQYF. CDR3 nucleotide sequence: TGCAGCGTTGTCGTCTTGGGACAGGGGACGATCTGGGAGCAGTACTTC.

In its sample, this clone was seen once. The rearrangement links TRBV6-5 to TRBJ2-1; TRBD2 agrees at 12 bases. The CDR3 runs to 16 residues. Germline V gene data show CDR1 as MNHEY and CDR2 as SVGAGI. After removal of 0 bases from V and 7 bases from J, the junction contained 4 bases not matched to a gene. The CDR3: CASSYSTSGSANEQFF. DNA of the CDR3: TGTGCCAGCAGTTACTCGACTAGCGGGAGTGCGAATGAGCAGTTCTTC.

The gene calls are TRBV7-3 and TRBJ2-3; D not certain. Germline V gene lookup returns CDR1 SGHTA and CDR2 FQGTGA. The ends were cut back, 5 bases at V and 0 bases at J, with 9 bases in the middle. The CDR3 runs 14 residues. In DNA, the CDR3 is TGTGCCAGCAGCCCAACTTCTAGCACAGATACGCAGTATTTT. As protein: CASSPTSSTDTQYF.

This chain uses TRBV15 with TRBJ2-5, with a possible D match to TRBD1 (6 bases). Deletions cut 3 bases from V and 5 bases from J, with 13 bases between. The germline V gene has CDR1 LNHNV and CDR2 YYDKDF (reference sequence). The CDR3 sequence is 14 residues long. The CDR3 bases are TGTGCCACCAGCAGTACAGGGCGGTGGGAGACCCAGTACTTC. It translates to CATSSTGRWETQYF.

The genes are TRBV30 and TRBJ2-1; no clear D gene. The germline gives CDR1 GTSNPN, CDR2 SVGIG (reference sequence). V lost 0 bases and J lost 3, with 3 bases in between. This CDR3 spans 12 amino acids. This CDR3 reads CAWSVHYNEQFF. The DNA of the CDR3 is TGTGCCTGGAGTGTCCACTACAATGAGCAGTTCTTC.

The J gene is TRBJ1-1, the V gene TRBV28; 9 nucleotides agree with TRBD1. CDR3 size: 14 residues. Germline values: CDR1 MDHEN, CDR2 SYDVKM. Trimming at V came to 7 bases and at J to 4 bases, leaving 7 bases not matched to a gene. CDR3 sequence: CASNTGQGSTEAFF. In DNA, the CDR3 is TGTGCCAGCAATACTGGACAGGGGTCCACTGAAGCTTTCTTT.

The V call is TRBV5-8, the J call TRBJ1-5; D not resolved. The germline V and J ends were trimmed by 6 bases and 3 bases, with 7 bases remaining between them. CDR1 SGHTS and CDR2 YDEGEE come from the germline V gene. The CDR3 runs 12 residues. CDR3 sequence (DNA): TGTGCCAGCAAACGGACCAATCAGCCCCAGCATTTT. Translation gives CASKRTNQPQHF.

The V and J genes are TRBV5-1 and TRBJ1-1, with D perhaps matching TRBD1 (6 bases). Trimming left V 3 bases short and J 7 bases short, with 16 bases between. The CDR3 extends over 14 amino acids. Germline lookup yields CDR1 SGHRS and CDR2 YFSETQ. The CDR3 region is CASSSESGQLEAFF. CDR3 nucleotides: TGCGCCAGCAGCTCTGAATCAGGACAGCTTGAAGCTTTCTTT.

This clone appeared a single time. This chain joins TRBV9 and TRBJ2-7; either TRBD1 or TRBD2 may supply D (5 bases each). Germline V lookup: CDR1 SGDLS, CDR2 YYNGEE. The CDR3 runs 14 residues. V lost 4 bases and J 2 bases, leaving 13 bases between the germline ends. The CDR3 is CASSNRDGPYEQYF. The CDR3 DNA reads as TGTGCCAGCAGCAACCGGGACGGTCCCTACGAGCAGTACTTC.

The V call is TRBV2, the J call TRBJ1-1, with D maybe TRBD1 (6 bases). This CDR3 has 16 amino acids. V dropped 5 bases and J dropped 0 bases, with 16 bases sitting between them. Germline V lookup: CDR1 SNHLY, CDR2 FYNNEI. The CDR3 coding sequence is TGTGCCAGCAGTCCGACAGCGGGGGCGATGAACACTGAAGCTTTCTTT. It yields the protein CASSPTAGAMNTEAFF.

V usage is TRBV19 and J usage is TRBJ1-1; D gene unclear. Germline assignment: CDR1 LNHDA and CDR2 SQIVND (reference sequence). V was clipped by 6 bases and J by 1 base, with 9 bases between them. The CDR3 has 13 amino acids. CDR3 in amino acids: CASRDGSNTEAFF. The CDR3 DNA sequence: TGTGCCAGTAGGGATGGCTCGAACACTGAAGCTTTCTTT. Looking up the rest from reference TRBV19 and TRBJ1-1 gives the full variable domain: DGGITQSPKYLFRKEGQNVTLSCEQNLNHDAMYWYRQDPGQGLRLIYYSQIVNDFQKGDIAEGYSVSREKKESFPLTVTSAQKNPTAFYLCASRDGSNTEAFFGQGTRLTVV.

The chain combines TRBV19 with TRBJ2-7; tentatively, D is TRBD1 (6 bases). Trimming stripped 4 bases from V and 0 bases from J, with 13 bases between. Germline V CDR1 and CDR2: LNHDA, SQIVND (reference sequence). CDR3 length: 15 residues. The chain's CDR3 is CASSNKAGDSYEQYF. DNA of the CDR3: TGTGCCAGTAGTAATAAGGCAGGGGACTCCTACGAGCAGTACTTC.

The chain recombines TRBV6-4 with TRBJ2-2, with D tentatively TRBD2 (5 bases). V gave up 8 bases and J gave up 0 bases, with 10 bases separating them. Germline V gene data show CDR1 as MRHNA and CDR2 as SNTAGT. This CDR3 comprises 14 residues. The CDR3 DNA reads TGTGCCAGCGCGAGGGAGTCGAACACCGGGGAGCTGTTTTTT. Translated: CASARESNTGELFF.

The J gene is TRBJ2-5, the V gene TRBV28; 7 bases map to TRBD1. This CDR3 is 13 amino acids long. Trimming removed 4 bases from V and 2 bases from J; junction bases left unmatched: 1. Looked up from germline, CDR1 is MDHEN and CDR2 is SYDVKM. The CDR3 DNA sequence: TGTGCCAGCAGTTGGGACAGTCAAGAGACCCAGTACTTC. It translates to CASSWDSQETQYF.

The chain employs TRBV9 and TRBJ1-3; D is unresolved. The germline V gene has CDR1 SGDLS and CDR2 YYNGEE. CDR3 size: 14 residues. Trimming stripped 3 bases from V and 0 bases from J, with 7 bases between. CDR3 protein: CASSALFSGNTIYF. The CDR3 DNA reads TGTGCCAGCAGCGCCCTTTTCTCTGGAAACACCATATATTTT.

The rearrangement joins TRBV6-1 to TRBJ2-1, with a weak D call TRBD1 (6 bases). Trimming stripped 6 bases from V and 6 bases from J, with 15 bases between. The germline V gene encodes CDR1 MNHNS and CDR2 SASEGT. The length of the CDR3 is 14 residues. The CDR3 bases are TGTGCCAGCAGACTAGTGGGCAGGGGCAATGAGCAGTTCTTC. It specifies CASRLVGRGNEQFF.

The chain links TRBV4-2 to TRBJ2-2; D is perhaps TRBD2 (6 bases). V was shortened by 7 bases and J by 0 bases, with 18 bases between the two germline ends. CDR1 is LGHNA and CDR2 is YNFKEQ in the germline V gene. This CDR3 spans 17 amino acids. In DNA, the CDR3 is TGTGCCAGCACCCTAGCGTTGCAAAACGCGAACACCGGGGAGCTGTTTTTT. It specifies CASTLALQNANTGELFF.

The chain couples TRBV30 to TRBJ2-7, with a possible D match to TRBD1 (5 bases). The CDR3 has 17 residues. Trimming left V 1 base short and J 2 bases short, with 21 bases between. From germline, CDR1 is GTSNPN and CDR2 SVGIG (reference sequence). In DNA, the CDR3 is TGTGCCTGGAGTGAACTGTTCGGCAGGGCGACCACCTACGAGCAGTACTTC. This encodes CAWSELFGRATTYEQYF.

J is TRBJ2-7 and V is TRBV7-6; TRBD1 agrees at 7 bases. CDR1 is SGHVS and CDR2 is FNYEAQ in the germline V gene. The CDR3 has 16 amino acids. V was pared by 6 bases and J by 0 bases, with 11 bases of the junction left unmatched. CDR3 residues: CASSSPGTVNSYEQYF. The CDR3 coding sequence is TGTGCCAGCAGTTCCCCGGGGACAGTGAACTCCTACGAGCAGTACTTC.

The chain is built from TRBV6-4 and TRBJ2-2, with TRBD2 as a possible D gene (7 bases). Trimming shortened V by 10 bases and J by 5 bases, and 17 bases separated the two germline ends. This CDR3 region has 14 residues. The V gene's germline CDR1 is MRHNA and CDR2 SNTAGT. The CDR3: CATRRGGETGELFF. CDR3 sequence (DNA): TGTGCCACCCGGAGGGGGGGTGAAACCGGGGAGCTGTTTTTT.

The CDR3 is CASSDSSGDTGELFF. The CDR3 coding sequence is TGTGCCAGCAGTGACTCGAGTGGGGACACCGGGGAGCTGTTTTTT. This chain links TRBV6-4 with TRBJ2-2; D uncertain. Germline CDR1 and CDR2: MRHNA and SNTAGT. Trimming took off 0 bases at V and 3 bases at J, with 8 bases between the two ends. The CDR3 sequence is 15 residues long.

The chain links TRBV5-4 to TRBJ2-5; D perhaps matches TRBD1 (6 bases). With 5 bases removed from V and 10 bases from J, the gap between germline ends came to 12 bases. From germline, CDR1 is SGHNT and CDR2 YYREEE (reference sequence). CDR3 length: 11 residues. CDR3 bases: TGTGCCAGCAGTTTCCAGGGGAGCCAGTACTTC. Amino acid sequence: CASSFQGSQYF.